What follows describes a single TCR beta chain. Its antigen is as yet unknown. Graft donor-derived T-allo10 cells were described as host-alloantigen-specific, anergic, and alloantigen-specifically suppressive. The CDR3 covers 15 residues. Germline assignment: CDR1 LGHNA and CDR2 YSLEER. V shed 5 bases and J 4 bases; nucleotides not matched to a gene: 6. This entry comes from a study of type 1 regulatory T cells. Study as a whole: This in vitro CD4 product, T-allo10, is enriched for Tr1 cells and alloantigen-specific.

TCRdb ran MiXCR on the reads and lists one entry per CDR3 protein. The sample includes 20,000 to 25,000 distinct CDR3 sequences, 55% to 75% of them seen just once. The sequence was obtained from a human donor in good health. Specimen: cultured T cells, either the whole culture or a sorted T cell fraction (not recorded which). Subset specified: Tr1-enriched cell product generated in vitro against host alloantigens. The chain couples TRBV4-3 to TRBJ2-2; 8 nucleotides align to TRBD1. CDR3 sequence (DNA): TGCGCCAGCAGCGGGGACAGGCTCCCCACCGGGGAGCTGTTTTTT. It specifies CASSGDRLPTGELFF.